The rows below give T cell receptor beta chains drawn from one sample of a study of post-analysis software for immune sequencing data. One entry per CDR3 protein, called by TCRdb with MiXCR from the PCR reads. The sample holds some 800,000 distinct CDR3 sequences, about half seen once. Sequenced sample: blood. The receptors come from a girl between 10 and 17 years old with multiple sclerosis. The CDR3 runs from the conserved cysteine through the conserved F or W. D genes are given only for firm matches. The listing skips clone size in some rows; elsewhere it reads once, few, many or a size class.

d_call	v_call	j_call	clone_size	cdr3_aa	cdr3_nt
TRBD2	TRBV7-9	TRBJ2-1	.	CASSLLAGIVSSYNEQFF	TGTGCCAGCAGCTTGTTAGCGGGAATCGTAAGCTCCTACAATGAGCAGTTCTTC
.	TRBV28	TRBJ2-1	.	CASSPTRFSYNEQFF	TGTGCCAGCAGCCCGACTCGATTCTCCTACAATGAGCAGTTCTTC
.	TRBV7-8	TRBJ2-5	few	CASSLAPSSPSETQYF	TGTGCCAGCAGCTTAGCCCCCTCCAGTCCCTCAGAGACCCAGTACTTC
.	TRBV20-1	TRBJ1-2	many	CSARGEGDGYTF	TGCAGTGCTAGAGGGGAAGGGGATGGCTACACCTTC
.	TRBV11-2	TRBJ1-2	once	CASSLEPTPNYGYTF	TGTGCCAGCAGCTTAGAACCCACGCCAAACTATGGCTACACCTTC
.	TRBV7-2	TRBJ2-1	.	CASSLPRRTYNEQFF	TGTGCCAGCAGCTTGCCTAGAAGGACCTACAATGAGCAGTTCTTC
TRBD1	TRBV20-1	TRBJ1-1	.	CSARTFNTGGGTEAFF	TGCAGTGCTAGGACCTTCAACACAGGGGGCGGCACTGAAGCTTTCTTT
TRBD2	TRBV6-1	TRBJ2-7	many	CASSRLAGAYEQYF	TGTGCCAGCAGTCGTTTAGCGGGAGCCTACGAGCAGTACTTC
.	TRBV6-2/TRBV6-3	TRBJ2-3	.	CASSYAGVPDTQYF	TGTGCCAGCAGTTACGCGGGTGTCCCAGATACGCAGTATTTT
.	TRBV7-2	TRBJ2-1	.	CATGQGTTYNEQFF	TGTGCTACGGGGCAGGGGACTACCTACAATGAGCAGTTCTTC
.	TRBV29-1	TRBJ2-1	.	CSVEGRRSEGQFF	TGCAGCGTTGAGGGTCGGCGTAGTGAAGGGCAGTTCTTC
.	TRBV29-1	TRBJ1-2	.	CSVYEAYGYTF	TGCAGCGTTTACGAGGCCTATGGCTACACCTTC
.	TRBV20-1	TRBJ2-7	.	CSARANSYEQYF	TGCAGTGCTAGAGCCAACAGCTACGAGCAGTACTTC
.	TRBV20-1	TRBJ1-1	few	CSARDTGTQALNTEAFF	TGCAGTGCTAGAGATACCGGGACACAAGCGCTGAACACTGAAGCTTTCTTT
.	TRBV2	TRBJ2-5	.	CASSAEGTLETQYF	TGTGCCAGCAGCGCCGAAGGGACTCTGGAGACCCAGTACTTC
.	TRBV15	TRBJ2-3	.	CATSKGAVGDTQYF	TGTGCCACCAGCAAAGGGGCCGTAGGAGATACGCAGTATTTT
.	TRBV2	TRBJ1-2	many	CASRETGPNYGYTF	TGTGCCAGCAGGGAGACAGGTCCTAACTATGGCTACACCTTC
TRBD2	TRBV4-1	TRBJ2-3	.	CASSREAGGSTDTQYF	TGCGCCAGCAGCCGAGAAGCGGGAGGCAGCACAGATACGCAGTATTTT
TRBD2	TRBV7-9	TRBJ2-1	.	CASSLGALAGAYNEQFF	TGTGCCAGCAGCTTAGGTGCCCTAGCGGGAGCCTACAATGAGCAGTTCTTC
.	TRBV20-1	TRBJ1-2	few	CSARDRGGPTGDGYTF	TGCAGTGCTAGAGATCGTGGGGGGCCGACTGGCGATGGCTACACCTTC
TRBD1	TRBV9	TRBJ2-3	.	CASSVTGGITDTQYF	TGTGCCAGCAGCGTCACAGGGGGGATCACAGATACGCAGTATTTT
TRBD2	TRBV20-1	TRBJ2-5	.	CSADRPGTSGRETQYF	TGCAGTGCTGACCGCCCCGGGACTAGCGGCCGAGAGACCCAGTACTTC